This passage covers 28 T cell receptor beta chains from one sample sequenced in a study of patients and donors after allogeneic stem cell transplantation. From the RT-PCR reads, TCRdb called clonotypes with MiXCR, one entry per CDR3 protein. Among about a million distinct CDR3 sequences listed, more than 15% were seen once. Sequencing input: blood, either unsorted or a sorted T cell fraction (not recorded which). The receptor source for this set is a human donor who was either an allogeneic HSCT recipient or a stem cell or donor lymphocyte infusion donor (not recorded which). It is not recorded whose cells these are; they may come from a transplant donor.

The J gene is TRBJ2-5, the V gene TRBV20-1, with 12 bases matching TRBD2. The V segment lost 0 bases and the J segment 0 bases; nucleotides outside the gene matches: 14. The CDR3 consists of 20 residues. Germline V gives CDR1 DFQATT, CDR2 SNEGSKA (reference sequence). The CDR3 reads CSARDGPGLAGPQYQETQYF. In DNA form, the CDR3 reads TGCAGTGCTAGAGATGGCCCCGGACTAGCGGGACCTCAGTACCAAGAGACCCAGTACTTC.

The sample holds a few counts of this clonotype. The chain carries TRBV5-1 and TRBJ2-3, with 7 bases aligning to TRBD2. The V gene end was trimmed by 0 bases and the J gene end by 4 bases; junction bases not matched to a gene: 8. The CDR3 spans 16 residues. In germline, CDR1 is SGHRS, CDR2 YFSETQ. For the CDR3, the DNA is TGCGCCAGCAGCTTGGCCGGAACGGGAGGCTCAGATACGCAGTATTTT. It specifies CASSLAGTGGSDTQYF.

The table lists this clonotype with a few counts. The rearrangement links TRBV11-2 to TRBJ1-5, with TRBD1 as a possible D gene (5 bases). Trimming took 1 base from V and 0 from J, leaving 16 bases between them. The germline CDR1 and CDR2 sequences are SGHAT and FQNNGV. The CDR3 extends over 18 amino acids. The CDR3 nucleotides are TGTGCCAGCAGCTTAGGAGGTACAGGATCTTATAGCAATCAGCCCCAGCATTTT. It encodes CASSLGGTGSYSNQPQHF.

The chain links TRBV10-3 to TRBJ2-5; unclear D gene. Trimming stripped 4 bases from V and 2 bases from J, with 8 bases between. Germline CDR1 ENHRY, CDR2 SYGVKD. The CDR3 spans 13 residues. The CDR3 reads CAISAQKQETQYF. In DNA form, the CDR3 reads TGTGCCATCAGTGCACAGAAACAAGAGACCCAGTACTTC.

This chain joins TRBV24-1 and TRBJ1-5; tentative D call: TRBD1 (6 bases). In germline, CDR1 is KGHDR, CDR2 SFDVKD. The V gene lost 3 bases and the J gene lost 2 bases, with 13 bases spanning the gap. The CDR3 is 16 residues long. The CDR3 DNA sequence: TGTGCCACCAGTGATACCAGGGGTATTGGCAATCAGCCCCAGCATTTT. Its protein product is CATSDTRGIGNQPQHF.

The chain employs TRBV3-1 and TRBJ1-2; 7 bases align to TRBD1. V was pared by 4 bases and J by 0 bases, with 5 bases of the junction left unmatched. CDR3 length: 15 amino acids. Germline-derived CDR1 and CDR2 are LGHDT and YNNKEL (reference sequence). As DNA, the CDR3 is TGTGCCAGCAGCCGGGGGACAGCAGCTAACTATGGCTACACCTTC. As protein: CASSRGTAANYGYTF.

The J gene is TRBJ1-5, the V gene TRBV6-2 or TRBV6-3; TRBD1 matches at 8 bases. V dropped 0 bases and J dropped 11; count of bases not matched to a gene: 9. Germline CDR1 MNHEY, CDR2 SVGEGT. This CDR3 spans 15 amino acids. The CDR3 sequence is CASSYSRTGNTAQHF. In nucleotides, the CDR3 is TGTGCCAGCAGTTACTCGAGGACAGGGAACACGGCCCAGCATTTT.

The chain couples TRBV6-2 or TRBV6-3 to TRBJ1-2, with D possibly matching TRBD1 (6 bases). V lost 2 bases, J lost 8 bases, and 15 bases lay in between. The CDR3 contains 14 residues. Germline CDR1 MNHEY, CDR2 SVGEGT. Here the CDR3 DNA reads TGTGCCAGCAGTTACCCGGAGCGGGGGCGAGGCTACACCTTC. Its translation is CASSYPERGRGYTF.

V is TRBV10-3 and J is TRBJ1-5, with D maybe TRBD1 (5 bases). V lost 0 bases and J lost 7, with 13 bases in between. The CDR3 consists of 15 residues. From germline, CDR1 is ENHRY and CDR2 SYGVKD. In DNA, the CDR3 is TGTGCCATCAGTGAGTCGAGAGGGAGGGACCAGCCCCAGCATTTT. It is translated as CAISESRGRDQPQHF.

This clonotype was seen only once. V gene TRBV6-2 or TRBV6-3 combines with J gene TRBJ1-6, with 12 nucleotides matching TRBD1. V was clipped by 5 bases and J by 12 bases; unmatched bases: 11. There are 16 residues in the CDR3. Per germline, CDR1 MNHEY and CDR2 SVGEGT. This CDR3 is CASSKGQGAPERPLHF. The DNA for the CDR3 is TGTGCCAGCAGTAAGGGACAGGGGGCTCCGGAGAGACCCCTCCACTTT.

This clonotype was detected many times. The chain carries TRBV21-1 and TRBJ2-7; the listed D gene, TRBD2, was not tested against the DNA. TRBV21-1 is designated a pseudogene. The CDR3 length is 10 residues. CDR3 loop: CASSGTEQYF. The CDR3 bases are TGTGCCAGCAGCGGGACTGAGCAGTACTTC.

The sample holds a few counts of this clonotype. The chain has TRBV20-1 and TRBJ1-3; D remains unclear. CDR3 length equals 15 residues. V was trimmed by 3 bases and J by 2 bases, leaving 14 bases between them. In germline, CDR1 is DFQATT, CDR2 SNEGSKA (reference sequence). CDR3 sequence: CSARSPLNAGNTIYF. CDR3 bases: TGCAGTGCTAGGAGTCCCTTGAATGCTGGAAACACCATATATTTT.

The gene calls are TRBV6-5 and TRBJ1-1, with a tentative D call TRBD1 (6 bases). The V end was cut by 4 bases, the J end by 0 bases, with 21 bases between. The CDR3 extends over 18 amino acids. Germline V gene data show CDR1 as MNHEY and CDR2 as SVGAGI. The CDR3 DNA reads TGTGCCAGCAGTTCATCCGGGGGCGCCGGGTTTATGAACACTGAAGCTTTCTTT. Amino acid sequence: CASSSSGGAGFMNTEAFF.

V usage is TRBV4-3 and J usage is TRBJ2-7, with D perhaps matching TRBD1 (5 bases). Germline V gene sequence: CDR1 LGHNA, CDR2 YSLEER. The CDR3 covers 16 residues. Trimming took off 4 bases at V and 2 bases at J, with 18 bases between the two ends. CDR3 amino acids: CASSRTQGIQAYEQYF. CDR3 DNA: TGCGCCAGCAGCCGAACCCAGGGAATTCAAGCCTACGAGCAGTACTTC.

The chain combines TRBV20-1 with TRBJ1-2; a weak D match, TRBD1 (5 bases). Germline assignment: CDR1 DFQATT and CDR2 SNEGSKA (reference sequence). This CDR3 comprises 11 residues. V was trimmed by 3 bases and J by 8 bases, leaving 10 bases between them. CDR3: CSAREGSGYTF. The CDR3 DNA is TGCAGTGCTAGGGAGGGGAGCGGCTACACCTTC.

This chain joins TRBV12-5 and TRBJ1-1, with D hard to call. The germline CDR1 and CDR2 sequences are LGHNT and FRNRAP. V gave up 6 bases and J gave up 4 bases, with 21 bases separating them. CDR3 length equals 16 residues. CDR3 protein: CASGSLPLLSTTEAFF. The CDR3 bases are TGTGCTAGTGGCTCACTTCCCCTATTGAGTACCACTGAAGCTTTCTTT.

This clonotype was counted only a few times. V and J are TRBV6-1 and TRBJ1-2; 7 nucleotides match TRBD1. After removal of 5 bases from V and 8 bases from J, the junction contained 17 bases not matched to a gene. Germline V gene lookup returns CDR1 MNHNS and CDR2 SASEGT. The CDR3 length is 16 residues. The CDR3 reads CASSRGKRQGPQGYTF. The CDR3, as DNA: TGTGCCAGCAGTCGAGGAAAACGACAGGGACCTCAGGGCTACACCTTC.

The gene calls are TRBV20-1 and TRBJ2-5, with D uncertain. V was cut by 6 bases and J by 9 bases, with 20 bases left in between. Germline V gene sequence: CDR1 DFQATT, CDR2 SNEGSKA (reference sequence). CDR3 length: 13 residues. Here the CDR3 DNA reads TGCAGTGCCCGGACGCCTTCCGGTGGGTCCCAGTACTTC. Its translation is CSARTPSGGSQYF.

V and J are TRBV7-3 and TRBJ2-1; 15 positions match TRBD2. From germline, CDR1 is SGHTA and CDR2 FQGTGA. This CDR3 comprises 12 residues. Germline trimming cut 8 bases from V and 10 bases from J; bases unmatched to any gene: 0. The CDR3 DNA is TGTGCCAGCGGACTAGCGGGAGGGGAGCAGTTCTTC. Protein product: CASGLAGGEQFF.

This clonotype has a count of ten or more. The CDR3 spells CASRHERGEQFF. CDR3 sequence (DNA): TGTGCCAGCAGACATGAGCGCGGTGAGCAGTTCTTC. V is TRBV27 and J is TRBJ2-1; no definite D call. The V end was cut by 6 bases, the J end by 9 bases, with 12 bases between. The CDR3 covers 12 residues. The germline CDR1 and CDR2 sequences are MNHEY and SMNVEV (reference sequence).

This clonotype was detected only a few times. The chain links TRBV28 to TRBJ1-1; D uncertain. CDR1 is MDHEN, CDR2 SYDVKM, per germline. Deletions cut 5 bases from V and 1 base from J, with 8 bases between. This CDR3 region has 13 residues. The CDR3: CASSVVQNTEAFF. The CDR3 nucleotides are TGTGCCAGCAGTGTCGTTCAGAACACTGAAGCTTTCTTT.

A few counts support this clonotype. The chain has TRBV27 and TRBJ2-1; no reliable D call. The CDR3 length is 12 residues. Germline lookup yields CDR1 MNHEY and CDR2 SMNVEV (reference sequence). The V end was cut by 5 bases, the J end by 6 bases, with 8 bases between. Here the CDR3 DNA reads TGTGCCAGCAGTAAGGGTCTCAATGAGCAGTTCTTC. It is translated as CASSKGLNEQFF.

There are a few counts of this clonotype. This chain connects TRBV12-3 or TRBV12-4 to TRBJ2-2, with 9 bases that match TRBD1. The V gene end was trimmed by 11 bases and the J gene end by 1 base; junction bases not matched to a gene: 11. The CDR3 is 16 residues long. The CDR3 coding sequence is TGTGCCGTCAGCCTTAGGGGACAGGGGAACACCGGGGAGCTGTTTTTT. It translates to CAVSLRGQGNTGELFF.

This clonotype was counted a few times. In DNA form, the CDR3 reads TGCGCCAGCAGCTTAAGAGACAGCAACTCCTACGAGCAGTACTTC. Amino acids: CASSLRDSNSYEQYF. V and J are TRBV5-1 and TRBJ2-7; tentative D call: TRBD1 (5 bases). This CDR3 is built from 15 residues. Germline V gene lookup returns CDR1 SGHRS and CDR2 YFSETQ. The V end was cut by 2 bases, the J end by 0 bases, with 12 bases between.

There are a few counts of this clonotype. This chain uses TRBV20-1 with TRBJ2-1; 14 positions match TRBD2. Per germline, CDR1 DFQATT and CDR2 SNEGSKA (reference sequence). J lost 4 bases, V lost 6 bases, and 8 bases had no gene match. The CDR3 contains 16 residues. The CDR3 sequence: CSAPGTSGREYNEQFF. CDR3 DNA: TGCAGTGCCCCAGGGACTAGCGGGAGAGAATACAATGAGCAGTTCTTC.

Here the CDR3 reads CASSFSGRVHETQYF. For the CDR3, the DNA is TGTGCCAGCAGCTTTTCGGGCAGGGTGCACGAGACCCAGTACTTC. V is TRBV7-2 and J is TRBJ2-5; maybe TRBD1 (5 bases). The CDR3 spans 15 residues. Per the germline V gene, CDR1 is SGHTA and CDR2 is FQGNSA. Trimming shortened V by 3 bases and J by 5 bases, and 16 bases separated the two germline ends.

The rearrangement uses TRBV6-1 and TRBJ1-4; D not certain. V lost 6 bases, J lost 0 bases, and 14 bases lay in between. Germline V lookup: CDR1 MNHNS, CDR2 SASEGT. The CDR3 length is 16 residues. CDR3 amino acids: CASSQKRDATNEKLFF. Written as DNA, the CDR3 is TGTGCCAGCAGCCAGAAGCGAGATGCAACTAATGAAAAACTGTTTTTT.

This clonotype was picked up many times. J is TRBJ2-2 and V is TRBV29-1; D possibly corresponds to TRBD1 (5 bases). From germline, CDR1 is SQVTM and CDR2 ANQGSEA. Trimming took 4 bases from V and 1 from J, leaving 7 bases between them. The CDR3 has 13 residues. The CDR3 coding sequence is TGCAGCGTTGGGGGCGTGAACACCGGGGAGCTGTTTTTT. Translated, it gives CSVGGVNTGELFF.